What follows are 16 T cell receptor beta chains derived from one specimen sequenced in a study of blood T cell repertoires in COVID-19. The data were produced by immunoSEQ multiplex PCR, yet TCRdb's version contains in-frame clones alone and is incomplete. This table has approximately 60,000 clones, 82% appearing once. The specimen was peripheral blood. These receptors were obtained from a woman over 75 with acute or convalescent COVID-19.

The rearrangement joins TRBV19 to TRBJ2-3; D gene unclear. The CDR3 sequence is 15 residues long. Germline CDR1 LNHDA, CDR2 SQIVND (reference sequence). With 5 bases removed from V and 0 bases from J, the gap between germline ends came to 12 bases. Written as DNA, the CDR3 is TGTGCCAGTAGTGCCGCGGAGTCTAGCACAGATACGCAGTATTTT. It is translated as CASSAAESSTDTQYF.

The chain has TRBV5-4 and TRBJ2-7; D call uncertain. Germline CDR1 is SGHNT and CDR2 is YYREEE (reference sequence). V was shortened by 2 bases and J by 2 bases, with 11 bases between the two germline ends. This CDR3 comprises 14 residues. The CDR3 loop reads CASSFFSVPYEQYF. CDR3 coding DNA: TGTGCCAGCAGCTTCTTTTCGGTCCCCTACGAGCAGTACTTC.

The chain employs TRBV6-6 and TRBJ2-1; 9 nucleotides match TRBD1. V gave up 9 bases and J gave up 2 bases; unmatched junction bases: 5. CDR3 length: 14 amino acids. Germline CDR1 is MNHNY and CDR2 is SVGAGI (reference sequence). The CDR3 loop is CASTDRGTYNEQFF. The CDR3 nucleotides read TGTGCCAGTACGGACAGGGGAACCTACAATGAGCAGTTCTTC.

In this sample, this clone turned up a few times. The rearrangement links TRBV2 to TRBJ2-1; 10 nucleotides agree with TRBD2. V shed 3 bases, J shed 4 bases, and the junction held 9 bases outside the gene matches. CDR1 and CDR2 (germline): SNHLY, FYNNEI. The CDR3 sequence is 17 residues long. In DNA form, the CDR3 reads TGTGCCAGCAGTGATACGGCTAGCGGGAGCCCGTACAATGAGCAGTTCTTC. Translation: CASSDTASGSPYNEQFF.

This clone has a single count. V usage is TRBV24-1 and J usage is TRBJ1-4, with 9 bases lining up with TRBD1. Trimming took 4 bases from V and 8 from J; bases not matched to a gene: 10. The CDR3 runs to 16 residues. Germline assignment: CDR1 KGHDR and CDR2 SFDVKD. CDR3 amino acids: CATSDPGTGTLEKLFF. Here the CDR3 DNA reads TGTGCCACCAGTGACCCCGGGACAGGGACATTGGAAAAACTGTTTTTT.

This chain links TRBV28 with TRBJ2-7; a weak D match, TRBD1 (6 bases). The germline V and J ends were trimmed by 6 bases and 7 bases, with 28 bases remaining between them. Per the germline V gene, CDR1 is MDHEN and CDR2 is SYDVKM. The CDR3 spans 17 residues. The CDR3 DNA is TGTGCCAGCAGCCCCCCCGACAGGCCAACTCCATTGGGAGAGCAGTACTTC. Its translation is CASSPPDRPTPLGEQYF.

The CDR3 DNA reads TGCACCAGCATAATTGGACTAGCGGGGGATAATGAGCAGTTCTTC. It translates to CTSIIGLAGDNEQFF. The chain uses TRBV1 and TRBJ2-1; TRBD2, the table's D call, lacks a check against the DNA. TRBV1 is reported as a pseudogene. The length of the CDR3 is 15 residues.

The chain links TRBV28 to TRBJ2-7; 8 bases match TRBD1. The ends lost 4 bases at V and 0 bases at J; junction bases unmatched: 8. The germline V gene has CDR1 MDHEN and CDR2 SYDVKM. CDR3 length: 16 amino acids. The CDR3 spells CASSSPTGGLSYEQYF. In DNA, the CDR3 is TGTGCCAGCAGTTCCCCAACAGGGGGTCTCTCCTACGAGCAGTACTTC. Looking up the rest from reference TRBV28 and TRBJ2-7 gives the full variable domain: DVKVTQSSRYLVKRTGEKVFLECVQDMDHENMFWYRQDPGLGLRLIYFSYDVKMKEKGDIPEGYSVSREKKERFSLILESASTNQTSMYLCASSSPTGGLSYEQYFGPGTRLTVT.

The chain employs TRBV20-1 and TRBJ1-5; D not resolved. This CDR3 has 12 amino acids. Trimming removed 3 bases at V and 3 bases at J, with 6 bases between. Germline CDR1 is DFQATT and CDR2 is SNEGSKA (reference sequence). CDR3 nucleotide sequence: TGCAGTGCTAGTGGTAACAATCAGCCCCAGCATTTT. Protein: CSASGNNQPQHF.

The CDR3 DNA reads as TGTGCCAGCAGCTTAGGACTAGCGGGGATACAAGAGACCCAGTACTTC. Its translation: CASSLGLAGIQETQYF. This chain connects TRBV7-7 to TRBJ2-5, with 11 bases aligning to TRBD2. CDR3 length: 16 amino acids. From germline, CDR1 is SSHAT and CDR2 FNYEAQ (reference sequence). The ends lost 1 base at V and 2 bases at J; junction bases unmatched: 3.

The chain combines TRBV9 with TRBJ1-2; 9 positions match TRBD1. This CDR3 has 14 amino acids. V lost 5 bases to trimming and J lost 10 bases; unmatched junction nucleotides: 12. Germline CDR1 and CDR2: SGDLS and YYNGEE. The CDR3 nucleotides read TGTGCCAGCAGTGTGGTCCCGGGACAGGGAGACTACACCTTC. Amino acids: CASSVVPGQGDYTF. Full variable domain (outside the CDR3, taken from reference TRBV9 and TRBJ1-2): DSGVTQTPKHLITATGQRVTLRCSPRSGDLSVYWYQQSLDQGLQFLIQYYNGEERAKGNILERFSAQQFPDLHSELNLSSLELGDSALYFCASSVVPGQGDYTFGSGTRLTVV.

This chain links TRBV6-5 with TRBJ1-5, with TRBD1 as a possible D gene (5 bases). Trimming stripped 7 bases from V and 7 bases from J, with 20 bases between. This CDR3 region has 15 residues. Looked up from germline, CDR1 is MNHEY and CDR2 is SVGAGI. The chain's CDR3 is CASTYGAVSRQPQHF. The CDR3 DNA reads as TGTGCCAGCACCTATGGGGCGGTCTCGAGGCAGCCCCAGCATTTT.

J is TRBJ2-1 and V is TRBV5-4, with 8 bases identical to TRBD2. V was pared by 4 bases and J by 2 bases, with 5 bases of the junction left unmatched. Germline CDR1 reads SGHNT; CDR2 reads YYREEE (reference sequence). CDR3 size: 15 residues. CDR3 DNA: TGTGCCAGCAGCCAGGACGGGGGGGCCTACAATGAGCAGTTCTTC. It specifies CASSQDGGAYNEQFF. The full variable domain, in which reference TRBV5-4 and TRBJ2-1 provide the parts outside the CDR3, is ETGVTQSPTHLIKTRGQQVTLRCSSQSGHNTVSWYQQALGQGPQFIFQYYREEENGRGNFPPRFSGLQFPNYSSELNVNALELDDSALYLCASSQDGGAYNEQFFGPGTRLTVL.

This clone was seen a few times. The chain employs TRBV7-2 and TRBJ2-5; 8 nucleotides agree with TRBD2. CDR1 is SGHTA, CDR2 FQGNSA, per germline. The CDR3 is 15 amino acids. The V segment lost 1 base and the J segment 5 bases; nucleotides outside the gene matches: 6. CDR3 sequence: CASSLVPSGWETQYF. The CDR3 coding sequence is TGTGCCAGCAGCTTAGTTCCTAGCGGGTGGGAGACCCAGTACTTC.

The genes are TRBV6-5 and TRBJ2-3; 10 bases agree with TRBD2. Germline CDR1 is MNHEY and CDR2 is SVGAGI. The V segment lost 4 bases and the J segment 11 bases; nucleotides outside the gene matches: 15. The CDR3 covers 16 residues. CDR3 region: CASSSTRKREGRGQYF. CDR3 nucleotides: TGTGCCAGCAGTTCCACCAGGAAGCGGGAGGGCCGTGGGCAGTATTTT.

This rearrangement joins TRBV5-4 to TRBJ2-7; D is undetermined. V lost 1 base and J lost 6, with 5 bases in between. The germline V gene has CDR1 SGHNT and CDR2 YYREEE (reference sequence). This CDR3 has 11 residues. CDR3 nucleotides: TGTGCCAGCAGCTTGACTGGCGAGCAGTACTTC. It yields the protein CASSLTGEQYF.